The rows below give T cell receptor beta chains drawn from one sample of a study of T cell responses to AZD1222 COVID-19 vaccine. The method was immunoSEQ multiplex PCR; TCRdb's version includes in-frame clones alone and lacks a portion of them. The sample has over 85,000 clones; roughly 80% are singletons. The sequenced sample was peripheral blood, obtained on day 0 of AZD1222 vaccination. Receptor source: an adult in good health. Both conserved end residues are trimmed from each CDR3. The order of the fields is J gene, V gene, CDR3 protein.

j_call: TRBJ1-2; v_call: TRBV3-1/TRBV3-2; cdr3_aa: ASSQETGAKGYGYT
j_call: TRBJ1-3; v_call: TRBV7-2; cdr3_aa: ASSDRNSGNTIY
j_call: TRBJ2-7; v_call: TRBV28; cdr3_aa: ASSPPGGLGSYEQY
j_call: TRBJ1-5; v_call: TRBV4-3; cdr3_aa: ASSNLATRGPQH
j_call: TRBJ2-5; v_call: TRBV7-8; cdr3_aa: ASSKAGVQETQY
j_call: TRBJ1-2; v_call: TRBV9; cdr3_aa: ASSSRDNYGYT
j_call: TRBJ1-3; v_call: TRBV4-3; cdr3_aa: ASSQEIRGTTLSGNTIY
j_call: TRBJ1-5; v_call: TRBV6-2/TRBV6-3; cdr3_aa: ASSYLHGNQPQH
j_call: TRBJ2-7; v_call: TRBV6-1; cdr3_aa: ASSTSGGEQY
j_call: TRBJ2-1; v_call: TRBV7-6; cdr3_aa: ASSPLEEGLNNEQF
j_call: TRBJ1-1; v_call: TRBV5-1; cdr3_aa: ASSFGTGNTEAF
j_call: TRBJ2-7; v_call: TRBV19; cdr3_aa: ASISDGNEQY
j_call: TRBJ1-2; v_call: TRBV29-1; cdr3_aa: SVEGQGARGYT
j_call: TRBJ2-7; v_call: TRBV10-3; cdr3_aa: AISRTTSGSYEQY
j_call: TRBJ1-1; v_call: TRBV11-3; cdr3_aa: ASSIPPGTEAF
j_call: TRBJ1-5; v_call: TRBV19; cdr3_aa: ASRYGTGNQPQH
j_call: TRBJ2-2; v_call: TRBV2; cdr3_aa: ASRTGQGSTGELF
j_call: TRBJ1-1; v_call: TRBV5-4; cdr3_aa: ASSLFSGARTATEAF
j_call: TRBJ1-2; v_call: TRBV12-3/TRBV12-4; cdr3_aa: ASSLEGTGAYT
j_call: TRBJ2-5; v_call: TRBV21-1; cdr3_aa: ASSNRDGGETQY
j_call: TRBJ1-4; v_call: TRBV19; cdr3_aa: ASSMGALEKLF
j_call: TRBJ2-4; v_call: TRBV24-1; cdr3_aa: ATSNEANIQY
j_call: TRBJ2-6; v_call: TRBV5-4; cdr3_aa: ASSSGTGSSGANVLT
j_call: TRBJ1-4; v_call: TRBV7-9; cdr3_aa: ASSSWTGGSTNEKLF
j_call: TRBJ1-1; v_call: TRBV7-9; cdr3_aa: ASSAPGQGNTEAF
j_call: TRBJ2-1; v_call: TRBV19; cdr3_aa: ASNRGAGKEYNEQF
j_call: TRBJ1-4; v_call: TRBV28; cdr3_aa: ASSSPGGGDRRLF
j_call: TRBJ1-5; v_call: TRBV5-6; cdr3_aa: ASSLKDRGRNQPQH
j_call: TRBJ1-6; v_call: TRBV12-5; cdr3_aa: ASGLTTGPLH
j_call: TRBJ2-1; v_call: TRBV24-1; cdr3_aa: ATSGTGEISDEQF
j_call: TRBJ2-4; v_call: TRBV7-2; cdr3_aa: ASSFYPPGLDLDIQY
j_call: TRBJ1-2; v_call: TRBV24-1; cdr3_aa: ASSSSSYGYT
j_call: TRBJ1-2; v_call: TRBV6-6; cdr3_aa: ASTLPGGNYGYT
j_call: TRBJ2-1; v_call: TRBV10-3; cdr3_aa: AARQEQGGNEQF
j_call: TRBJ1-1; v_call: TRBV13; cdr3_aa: ASSFLRDTQEAF
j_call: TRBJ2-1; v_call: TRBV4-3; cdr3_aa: ASSQQITGIGYNEQF
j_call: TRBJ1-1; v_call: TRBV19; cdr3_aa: ASSKGGQPYLTEAF
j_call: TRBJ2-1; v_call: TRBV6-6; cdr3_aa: ASILQPAVRNNEQF
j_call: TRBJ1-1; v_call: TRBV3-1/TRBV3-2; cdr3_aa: ASKTLMNTEAF
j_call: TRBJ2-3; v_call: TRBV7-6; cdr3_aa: ASSLAGPDTQY
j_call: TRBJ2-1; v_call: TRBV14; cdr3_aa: ASSQIGQGRWNEQF
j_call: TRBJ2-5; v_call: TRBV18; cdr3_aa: ASSRTPGAQETQY
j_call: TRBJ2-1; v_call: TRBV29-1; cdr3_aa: SVELVYEQF
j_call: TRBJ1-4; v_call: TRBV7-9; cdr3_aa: ASSLDRASGKLF